This TCR beta chain is drawn from a study of cytomegalovirus exposure and HLA in healthy donors. This CDR3 contains 14 residues. V was pared by 3 bases and J by 6 bases, with 9 bases between. Per the germline V gene, CDR1 is MNHEY and CDR2 is SMNVEV (reference sequence). PCR involved 60 Vbeta and 13 Jbeta primers. The protocol was immunoSEQ multiplex PCR, while the TCRdb copy is restricted to in-frame clones and leaves out a portion. The data hold approximately 110,000 clones, with about three quarters observed a single time. The sample holds a few counts of this clone. As yet, its antigen is unknown. Findings and caveats of the study: A previous analysis found most TCR beta V segments productive roughly 87% or roughly 30% of the time. Diagnosis of cytomegalovirus status made by the classifier reportedly showed high specificity and sensitivity. Within the data, a cluster of highly shared sequence variants was likely a sequencing artifact.

Sequenced input: PBMCs. The sequence was obtained from a woman between 25 and 40 years old in good health and CMV-seronegative. V usage is TRBV27 and J usage is TRBJ1-6; the D is unclear. The CDR3 nucleotides read TGTGCCAGCAGTTTGTGGCAGATTAATTCACCCCTCCACTTT. Its protein is CASSLWQINSPLHF.